Each of the 30 T cell receptor beta chains below was sequenced from the same sample in a study of T-cell memory formation after mild COVID-19. Via MiXCR, TCRdb re-called the 5' RACE reads, giving one row per CDR3 protein. The top ten clones hold 7.5% to 9.5% of a sample with approximately 440,000 distinct CDR3 sequences, approximately 20% of them seen once. The specimen sequenced was PBMCs or a T cell subset sorted from them (not recorded which). The receptors come from an adult woman who had mild COVID-19 (a few samples of this study predate the infection). Cell type and time point are not known.

The V call is TRBV6-5, the J call TRBJ1-5, with unresolved D. Trimming cost V 0 bases and J 8 bases, with 11 bases left between them. CDR3 length: 14 amino acids. Germline CDR1 is MNHEY and CDR2 is SVGAGI. The CDR3: CASSYSSGKEPQHF. The CDR3 DNA sequence: TGTGCCAGCAGTTACTCATCGGGGAAGGAGCCCCAGCATTTT.

V gene TRBV4-2 combines with J gene TRBJ2-7, with 10 nucleotides matching TRBD2. The CDR3 length is 15 residues. The germline V gene has CDR1 LGHNA and CDR2 YNFKEQ. V trimming: 2 bases; J trimming: 4 bases; junction bases outside the gene matches: 5. The DNA for the CDR3 is TGTGCCAGCAGCCAAAACAGCGGGGGGGGATACGAGCAGTACTTC. Its translation is CASSQNSGGGYEQYF.

The J gene is TRBJ1-2, the V gene TRBV30; a weak D match, TRBD1 (5 bases). The CDR3 totals 15 residues. The V gene's germline CDR1 is GTSNPN and CDR2 SVGIG (reference sequence). Trimming left V 2 bases short and J 0 bases short, with 13 bases between. The CDR3 region is CAWSLGPAANYGYTF. The CDR3 nucleotides read TGTGCCTGGAGTTTGGGGCCAGCAGCTAACTATGGCTACACCTTC.

This sequence joins TRBV6-5 and TRBJ2-2; the D gene could be TRBD1 or TRBD2 (5 bases each). The CDR3 spans 16 residues. Between the trimmed V and J ends, which lost 6 bases and 7 bases, there was a span of 21 bases. Per the germline V gene, CDR1 is MNHEY and CDR2 is SVGAGI. CDR3 nucleotide sequence: TGTGCCAGCAGCCCGGGACCCACGGTGTTAGTCGGGGAGCTGTTTTTT. Translating it yields CASSPGPTVLVGELFF.

This clonotype showed up just a few times. The chain joins TRBV27 to TRBJ1-4; D remains ambiguous. V lost 3 bases, J lost 5 bases, and 10 bases lay in between. The CDR3 length is 14 residues. Per the germline V gene, CDR1 is MNHEY and CDR2 is SMNVEV (reference sequence). The CDR3 spells CASSFQGGNEKLFF. DNA for the CDR3: TGTGCCAGCAGTTTCCAAGGAGGGAATGAAAAACTGTTTTTT.

This clonotype was seen more than once but under ten times. This chain links TRBV6-1 with TRBJ2-1, with 10 bases identical to TRBD1. Trimming at V came to 0 bases and at J to 6 bases, leaving 2 bases not matched to a gene. Germline V CDR1 and CDR2: MNHNS, SASEGT. The CDR3 has 15 residues. The CDR3 sequence: CASSEAGTGVNEQFF. CDR3 bases: TGTGCCAGCAGTGAAGCCGGGACAGGGGTCAATGAGCAGTTCTTC.

This chain connects TRBV5-4 to TRBJ2-1; D remains ambiguous. Germline V gives CDR1 SGHNT, CDR2 YYREEE (reference sequence). With 0 bases removed from V and 7 bases from J, the gap between germline ends came to 11 bases. This CDR3 has 14 amino acids. This CDR3 is CASSLVSDQNEQFF. CDR3 sequence (DNA): TGTGCCAGCAGCTTGGTCTCGGATCAGAATGAGCAGTTCTTC.

V and J are TRBV20-1 and TRBJ2-7, with D perhaps given as TRBD1 or TRBD2 (5 bases each). Trimming left V 1 base short and J 2 bases short, with 18 bases between. Per the germline V gene, CDR1 is DFQATT and CDR2 is SNEGSKA (reference sequence). The CDR3 runs 16 residues. CDR3 nucleotides: TGCAGTGCTAGAGCGGGGCCCGGGACCGCAACCTACGAGCAGTACTTC. It codes for CSARAGPGTATYEQYF.

This clonotype appeared a few times. This chain connects TRBV9 to TRBJ2-5; 7 nucleotides agree with TRBD1. In germline, CDR1 is SGDLS, CDR2 YYNGEE. Trimming cost V 0 bases and J 5 bases; bases outside gene matches: 13. This CDR3 contains 17 residues. For the CDR3, the DNA is TGTGCCAGCAGCGTAGATGGAGGAAGGGGGCCTCAGGAGACCCAGTACTTC. Translating gives CASSVDGGRGPQETQYF.

This rearrangement joins TRBV6-5 to TRBJ2-5, with 11 bases fitting TRBD2. From germline, CDR1 is MNHEY and CDR2 SVGAGI. The CDR3 consists of 16 residues. Losses at the gene ends were 5 bases for V and 6 bases for J; bases not matched to a gene: 11. CDR3 sequence (DNA): TGTGCCAGCAGTAACCTTAGCGGGAGGGTGGCAAAGACCCAGTACTTC. Translation gives CASSNLSGRVAKTQYF.

The rearrangement joins TRBV11-2 to TRBJ2-3, with D possibly matching TRBD2 (6 bases). Trimming left V 1 base short and J 4 bases short, with 15 bases between. There are 16 residues in the CDR3. Germline V lookup: CDR1 SGHAT, CDR2 FQNNGV. The DNA for the CDR3 is TGTGCCAGCAGCTTAGGGATGGGGGGACCGGCAGATACGCAGTATTTT. Translated: CASSLGMGGPADTQYF.

This clonotype has only a few counts. The chain couples TRBV6-5 to TRBJ2-4, with D possibly being TRBD2 (6 bases). Germline values: CDR1 MNHEY, CDR2 SVGAGI. The CDR3 covers 16 residues. V shed 2 bases and J shed 4 bases, with 15 bases lying between them. This chain's CDR3 is CASSYRPGVGKNIQYF. In DNA, the CDR3 is TGTGCCAGCAGTTACAGGCCGGGGGTGGGGAAAAACATTCAGTACTTC.

This clonotype has only a few counts. The chain combines TRBV7-9 with TRBJ2-5; a possible D gene is TRBD1 (5 bases). The V gene lost 2 bases and the J gene lost 3 bases, with 13 bases spanning the gap. Germline V gene data show CDR1 as SEHNR and CDR2 as FQNEAQ (reference sequence). CDR3 size: 15 residues. The CDR3 region has the DNA TGTGCCAGCAGCTTATCGCTAGGACAAGAAGAGACCCAGTACTTC. Translated, it gives CASSLSLGQEETQYF.

This sequence joins TRBV3-1 and TRBJ1-1, with D hard to call. Trimming shortened V by 1 base and J by 4 bases, and 10 bases separated the two germline ends. The CDR3 consists of 14 residues. Germline V lookup: CDR1 LGHDT, CDR2 YNNKEL (reference sequence). CDR3 protein: CASSQVSVGTEAFF. The CDR3 coding sequence is TGTGCCAGCAGCCAAGTCTCTGTGGGCACTGAAGCTTTCTTT.

The V call is TRBV3-1, the J call TRBJ2-2; 12 bases line up with TRBD2. V gave up 0 bases and J gave up 3 bases; unmatched junction bases: 5. Germline assignment: CDR1 LGHDT and CDR2 YNNKEL (reference sequence). This CDR3 is built from 18 residues. For the CDR3, the DNA is TGTGCCAGCAGCCAAGATACGGGACTAGCGGGCGACACCGGGGAGCTGTTTTTT. It yields the protein CASSQDTGLAGDTGELFF.

The V and J genes are TRBV7-2 and TRBJ1-4; D is unresolved. CDR3 length: 12 amino acids. V was shortened by 1 base and J by 8 bases, with 5 bases between the two germline ends. Germline loops: CDR1 SGHTA, CDR2 FQGNSA. The CDR3 sequence: CASSLGAEKLFF. In DNA, the CDR3 is TGTGCCAGCAGCTTAGGGGCCGAAAAACTGTTTTTT.

V is TRBV6-5 and J is TRBJ2-3, with 11 bases that match TRBD1. The germline V gene has CDR1 MNHEY and CDR2 SVGAGI. The length of the CDR3 is 14 residues. Trimming took 8 bases from V and 14 from J; bases not matched to a gene: 15. The CDR3 loop is CASSNLLGTGGWYF. CDR3 nucleotides: TGTGCCAGCTCAAACCTCCTCGGGACAGGGGGATGGTATTTT.

This chain connects TRBV7-6 to TRBJ2-5, with a weak D call TRBD2 (6 bases). V lost 1 base, J lost 4 bases, and 13 bases lay in between. The CDR3 totals 15 residues. The germline CDR1 and CDR2 sequences are SGHVS and FNYEAQ. The CDR3 loop is CASSLGGAQTETQYF. DNA for the CDR3: TGTGCCAGCAGCTTAGGCGGGGCTCAAACAGAGACCCAGTACTTC.

This clonotype showed up just a few times. The rearrangement links TRBV11-3 to TRBJ2-3; D remains unclear. The V end was cut by 5 bases, the J end by 8 bases, with 11 bases between. From germline, CDR1 is SGHNT and CDR2 YENEEA. The CDR3 has 12 amino acids. CDR3 protein: CASSNLAGTQYF. The DNA of the CDR3 is TGTGCCAGCAGCAACCTGGCCGGTACGCAGTATTTT. The full variable domain, in which reference TRBV11-3 and TRBJ2-3 provide the parts outside the CDR3, is EAGVVQSPRYKIIEKKQPVAFWCNPISGHNTLYWYLQNLGQGPELLIRYENEEAVDDSQLPKDRFSAERLKGVDSTLKIQPAELGDSAVYLCASSNLAGTQYFGPGTRLTVL.

A note on this clonotype: Sequence at one end of the junction differs from germline and may be a read error. The chain recombines TRBV10-3 with TRBJ1-3; D uncertain. Germline V gene lookup returns CDR1 ENHRY and CDR2 SYGVKD. The CDR3 runs 12 residues. CDR3 sequence reads: CAVGQEGNTIYF. Written as DNA, the CDR3 is TGCGCCGTCGGGCAGGAGGGAAACACCATATATTTT.

This clonotype was found a few times. The chain employs TRBV12-3 or TRBV12-4 and TRBJ1-3; no reliable D call. Trimming removed 6 bases at V and 0 bases at J, with 3 bases between. The CDR3 spans 12 residues. CDR3 residues: CASRGSGNTIYF. CDR3 DNA sequence: TGTGCCAGCAGGGGCTCTGGAAACACCATATATTTT.

Here the CDR3 DNA reads TGTGCCAGCAGTTTGACCGCGGCGGAAGAGACCCAGTACTTC. This encodes CASSLTAAEETQYF. The V gene is TRBV6-2 or TRBV6-3, the J gene TRBJ2-5; no definite D call. The CDR3 is 14 amino acids. V was shortened by 4 bases and J by 3 bases, with 12 bases between the two germline ends. Germline lookup yields CDR1 MNHEY and CDR2 SVGEGT.

The rearrangement joins TRBV4-1 to TRBJ1-2; weak D call: TRBD1 (5 bases). Trimming took 4 bases from V and 6 from J, leaving 18 bases between them. The CDR3 is 15 amino acids. Germline CDR1 and CDR2: MGHRA and YSYEKL. CDR3 protein: CASSPLGQGDHGYTF. For the CDR3, the DNA is TGCGCCAGCAGCCCCCTGGGCCAGGGAGACCATGGCTACACCTTC.

The gene calls are TRBV24-1 and TRBJ1-5; no clear D gene. The V end lost 3 bases, the J end lost 0 bases, and 8 bases lay between the germline ends. The CDR3 contains 15 residues. CDR1 and CDR2 from the germline V gene are KGHDR and SFDVKD. CDR3: CATSDGPYSNQPQHF. As DNA, the CDR3 is TGTGCCACCAGTGATGGACCGTATAGCAATCAGCCCCAGCATTTT.

J is TRBJ1-1 and V is TRBV6-5, with D maybe TRBD1 (5 bases). Germline CDR1 MNHEY, CDR2 SVGAGI. The CDR3 runs to 14 residues. Trimming cost V 6 bases and J 0 bases, with 11 bases left between them. The DNA of the CDR3 is TGTGCCAGCAGGTACGACAGTATGAACACTGAAGCTTTCTTT. This encodes CASRYDSMNTEAFF.

The V and J genes are TRBV6-2 or TRBV6-3 and TRBJ2-5; 7 nucleotides agree with TRBD2. The germline CDR1 and CDR2 sequences are MNHEY and SVGEGT. V lost 5 bases and J lost 5; bases outside the gene matches: 11. The CDR3 is 15 amino acids. The CDR3 coding sequence is TGTGCCAGCAGTCCCAGCGGGAAGCGGCGGGAGACCCAGTACTTC. Its translation is CASSPSGKRRETQYF.

The chain couples TRBV6-1 to TRBJ2-7, with D perhaps being TRBD1 or TRBD2 (5 bases each). This CDR3 comprises 13 residues. V was cut by 1 base and J by 13 bases, with 17 bases left in between. Germline V CDR1 and CDR2: MNHNS, SASEGT. The CDR3 DNA reads TGTGCCAGCAGTGAAGACCGGGACCTGGAGAACTACTTC. As protein: CASSEDRDLENYF.

This clonotype was recorded a few times. The rearrangement uses TRBV20-1 and TRBJ1-1; no firm D call. Germline CDR1 is DFQATT and CDR2 is SNEGSKA (reference sequence). The CDR3 loop spans 13 amino acids. Trimming left V 4 bases short and J 5 bases short, with 14 bases between. For the CDR3, the DNA is TGCAGTGCTAAGGCCTCGTGGGGAACTGAAGCTTTCTTT. Amino acid sequence: CSAKASWGTEAFF.

This clonotype appeared many times. The chain has TRBV5-1 and TRBJ2-3; 7 nucleotides match TRBD2. The length of the CDR3 is 14 residues. The junction had 2 bases not matched to a gene; V was cut back by 0 bases and J by 4 bases. Germline loops: CDR1 SGHRS, CDR2 YFSETQ. CDR3 sequence (DNA): TGCGCCAGCAGCTTGGAACTAGCGCCAGATACGCAGTATTTT. Translation gives CASSLELAPDTQYF.

At least ten counts were recorded for this clonotype. This sequence joins TRBV6-1 and TRBJ2-1; D is undetermined. Germline assignment: CDR1 MNHNS and CDR2 SASEGT. The CDR3 has 15 residues. Between the trimmed V and J ends, which lost 0 bases and 6 bases, there was a span of 12 bases. The DNA of the CDR3 is TGTGCCAGCAGTGAAGCGCCGAGTTCAGGCAATGAGCAGTTCTTC. Translating gives CASSEAPSSGNEQFF.